Below are 10 T cell receptor beta chains sequenced from a single sample in a study of shared clonotypes between healthy human individuals. Sequenced by immunoSEQ multiplex PCR; TCRdb stores in-frame clones only, minus some. The sample contains fewer than 600,000 clones, roughly 83% of which appear only once. Sequencing was carried out using PBMCs. Receptor source: a woman aged 40-49 years in good health. Some clones in this sample may be carry-over from other donors' samples.

The chain uses TRBV7-8 and TRBJ1-1; D gene ambiguous. V lost 5 bases and J 4 bases, leaving 17 bases between the germline ends. Per germline, CDR1 SGHVS and CDR2 FQNEAQ. CDR3 size: 15 residues. The CDR3 bases are TGTGCCAGCAGCCCGAGACCCCTCTTACGCACTGAAGCTTTCTTT. Translating gives CASSPRPLLRTEAFF.

The genes are TRBV25-1 and TRBJ2-2; D assignment may be TRBD1 or TRBD2 (5 bases each). V lost 2 bases to trimming and J lost 3 bases, with 10 bases between them. CDR1 MGHDK and CDR2 SYGVNS come from the germline V gene. The CDR3 spans 15 residues. Here the CDR3 reads CASSEGTDYTGELFF. The CDR3 nucleotides read TGTGCCAGCAGTGAAGGGACCGATTACACCGGGGAGCTGTTTTTT.

The chain couples TRBV29-1 to TRBJ2-3, with a tentative D call TRBD1 (6 bases). CDR1 and CDR2 from the germline V gene are SQVTM and ANQGSEA. The ends were cut back, 6 bases at V and 5 bases at J, with 12 bases in the middle. The CDR3 is 12 residues long. The CDR3 loop reads CSVTLGGDTQYF. The CDR3 coding sequence is TGCAGCGTGACCCTAGGGGGAGATACGCAGTATTTT.

This clone was found many times. Different DNA sequences within this sample yield the same CDR3. The rearrangement uses TRBV29-1 and TRBJ1-2; D not resolved. The CDR3 contains 14 residues. Germline V gene sequence: CDR1 SQVTM, CDR2 ANQGSEA. Between the trimmed V and J ends, which lost 0 bases and 8 bases, there was a span of 16 bases. CDR3 sequence (DNA): TGCAGCGTTGAAGAAGCAACCGGCCCCCGGGGCTACACCTTC. It is translated as CSVEEATGPRGYTF.

J is TRBJ2-5 and V is TRBV4-1, with 11 bases identical to TRBD2. The V and J ends lost 2 bases and 5 bases, in that order; junction bases with no gene match: 7. In germline, CDR1 is MGHRA, CDR2 YSYEKL. CDR3 length equals 16 residues. The CDR3 reads CASSQLAGGIGETQYF. CDR3 sequence (DNA): TGCGCCAGCAGCCAACTAGCGGGGGGAATTGGGGAGACCCAGTACTTC.

There are a few counts of this clone. CDR3 sequence reads: CASSKALRLGGSPFF. CDR3 in DNA: TGTGCCAGCAGCAAAGCGCTGCGGCTCGGGGGCAGTCCGTTCTTC. The chain joins TRBV21-1 to TRBJ2-1. TRBV21-1 constitutes a pseudogene. The CDR3 is 15 residues long.

Of note for this clone: This same CDR3 is encoded by further DNA sequences in the sample. The chain recombines TRBV28 with TRBJ2-3; D is unresolved. Germline CDR1 is MDHEN and CDR2 is SYDVKM. The CDR3 is 15 amino acids. Trimming cost V 2 bases and J 0 bases, with 9 bases left between them. The CDR3 coding sequence is TGTGCCAGCAGTTTAAGTGGGTCTAGCACAGATACGCAGTATTTT. The encoded protein is CASSLSGSSTDTQYF.

The rearrangement joins TRBV28 to TRBJ1-3; maybe TRBD1 (6 bases). V was clipped by 0 bases and J by 0 bases, with 15 bases between them. The CDR3 totals 18 residues. Germline CDR1 is MDHEN and CDR2 is SYDVKM. The CDR3 protein is CASSLWDSASISGNTIYF. In DNA form, the CDR3 reads TGTGCCAGCAGTTTATGGGACAGCGCCTCGATCTCTGGAAACACCATATATTTT.

A word on this clone: As the CDR3 is not closed by the conserved phenylalanine or tryptophan, this likely results from a read error. The DNA is omitted, as the CDR3 cannot be located on it reliably, and the CDR3 follows TCRdb's listing. The rearrangement links TRBV29-1 to TRBJ2-7; the table's TRBD2 call for D was not verified on the DNA. Germline-derived CDR1 and CDR2 are SQVTM and ANQGSEA. From its first to its last residue, the CDR3 has 12 amino acids. CDR3 sequence: CSVEVAGGPRWI.

In its sample, this clone was seen once. CDR3 loop: CASSLGPGYNTGELFF. The CDR3 DNA is TGTGCCAGCAGCTTAGGTCCAGGGTACAACACCGGGGAGCTGTTTTTT. The chain has TRBV11-3 and TRBJ2-2; D might be TRBD1 (5 bases). Germline V gives CDR1 SGHNT, CDR2 YENEEA. The CDR3 has 16 residues. The ends were cut back, 1 base at V and 2 bases at J, with 11 bases in the middle.